This T cell receptor beta chain was captured by sequencing in a study of T cell changes during pregnancy in multiple sclerosis. TCRdb's copy holds only in-frame clones and misses some; the assay was immunoSEQ multiplex PCR. The sample has about 36,000 clones, 85% to 90% seen once. The receptor was derived from a female donor with multiple sclerosis, enrolled in a pregnancy study. The specimen was CD8+ T cells from peripheral blood mononuclear cells, collected in the third trimester of pregnancy.

The CDR3 sequence is CASSRDRGYTDTQYF. The CDR3 DNA is TGTGCCAGCAGTCGAGACAGGGGATACACAGATACGCAGTATTTT. The chain employs TRBV14 and TRBJ2-3, with 8 positions matching TRBD1. V was pared by 6 bases and J by 2 bases, with 7 bases of the junction left unmatched. Germline CDR1 is SGHDN and CDR2 is FVKESK. The CDR3 totals 15 residues.